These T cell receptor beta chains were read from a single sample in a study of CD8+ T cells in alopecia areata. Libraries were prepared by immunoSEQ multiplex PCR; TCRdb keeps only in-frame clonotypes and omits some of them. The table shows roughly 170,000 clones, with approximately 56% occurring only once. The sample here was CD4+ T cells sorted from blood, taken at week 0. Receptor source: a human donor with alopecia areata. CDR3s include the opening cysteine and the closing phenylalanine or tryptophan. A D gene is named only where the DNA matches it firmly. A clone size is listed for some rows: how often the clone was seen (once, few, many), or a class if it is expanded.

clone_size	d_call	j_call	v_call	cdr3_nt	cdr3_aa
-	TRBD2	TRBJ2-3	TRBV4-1	TGCGCCAGCAGCCAAGATCTAGCGGGGAACACAGATACGCAGTATTTT	CASSQDLAGNTDTQYF
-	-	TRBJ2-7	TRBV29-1	TGCAGCGTACGAAACAGGGTCGGATATGGCGAGCAGTACTTC	CSVRNRVGYGEQYF
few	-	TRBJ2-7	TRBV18	TGTGCCAGCTCACCTACGACAGCCGAGCAGTACTTC	CASSPTTAEQYF
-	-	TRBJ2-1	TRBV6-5	TGTGCCAGCAGTTACAATCCGGCTAACTCCTACAATGAGCAGTTCTTC	CASSYNPANSYNEQFF
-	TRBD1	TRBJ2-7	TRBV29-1	TGCAGCGTTGCCCACAGGGGACGCTCCTACGAGCAGTACTTC	CSVAHRGRSYEQYF
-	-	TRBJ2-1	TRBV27	TGTGCCAGCAGTTTAGGGTGGGGGGGCAGCAATGAGCAGTTCTTC	CASSLGWGGSNEQFF
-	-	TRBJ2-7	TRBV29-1	TGCAGCGTCGAAGGTTGGACAGACTCCTACGAGCAGTACTTC	CSVEGWTDSYEQYF
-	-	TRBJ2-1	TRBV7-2	TGTGCCAGCAGCCCGGGTGATGAGCAGTTCTTC	CASSPGDEQFF
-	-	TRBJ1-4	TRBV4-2	TGTGCCAGCAGCCAAGAACCGCAGGGTATGGGAAGGGAAAAACTGTTTTTT	CASSQEPQGMGREKLFF
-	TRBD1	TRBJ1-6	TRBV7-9	TGTGCCAGCAGCTGGAGGGACAGGGCGGACTCACCCCTCCACTTT	CASSWRDRADSPLHF